These 9 T cell receptor beta chains came from one sample sequenced in a study of Ad26.COV2.S vaccination and SARS-CoV-2 variants. Treatment described: roughly 20 received Ad26.COV2.S at low or high dose, single or two shots; a few received placebo; per-sample allocation not given. Samples came from day 63 after the first vaccine or placebo injection. Assay used: immunoSEQ multiplex PCR; TCRdb lists only in-frame clones, some missing. The sample contains more than 350,000 clones, 75% to 95% of which appear only once. The material was peripheral blood, obtained in a trial of Ad26.COV2.S vaccine versus placebo. These TCRs come from a person aged 18-65 years who received the Ad26.COV2.S COVID-19 vaccine or a placebo.

The gene calls are TRBV5-1 and TRBJ2-1; D may be TRBD1 (5 bases). This CDR3 is built from 14 residues. CDR1 and CDR2 (germline): SGHRS, YFSETQ. Trimming took off 0 bases at V and 9 bases at J, with 13 bases between the two ends. CDR3 region: CASSLEVYQGEQFF. The CDR3 DNA is TGCGCCAGCAGCTTGGAAGTTTACCAGGGTGAGCAGTTCTTC.

The chain combines TRBV19 with TRBJ1-6; D remains unclear. The CDR3 totals 12 residues. Trimming shortened V by 4 bases and J by 10 bases, and 8 bases separated the two germline ends. Germline CDR1 LNHDA, CDR2 SQIVND (reference sequence). The CDR3 sequence: CASSTSRSPLHF. CDR3 coding DNA: TGTGCCAGTAGTACCTCCCGATCACCCCTCCACTTT.

The chain combines TRBV7-2 with TRBJ2-7; TRBD2 matches at 9 bases. The germline gives CDR1 SGHTA, CDR2 FQGNSA. V lost 4 bases and J lost 2; bases outside the gene matches: 6. This CDR3 is 15 amino acids long. CDR3 bases: TGTGCCAGCAGCTCAGGACTAGCGACCACCTACGAGCAGTACTTC. Encoded protein: CASSSGLATTYEQYF.

The chain links TRBV27 to TRBJ2-3, with 8 bases fitting TRBD2. There are 16 residues in the CDR3. The trim removed 2 bases at V and 2 bases at J, leaving 6 bases unmatched. Germline CDR1 MNHEY, CDR2 SMNVEV (reference sequence). In nucleotides, the CDR3 is TGTGCCAGCAGTTTAATCACTAGCGGACACACAGATACGCAGTATTTT. Its protein is CASSLITSGHTDTQYF.

The chain combines TRBV19 with TRBJ2-1; D is possibly TRBD2 (6 bases). This CDR3 spans 14 amino acids. The germline V gene has CDR1 LNHDA and CDR2 SQIVND (reference sequence). V lost 3 bases to trimming and J lost 7 bases, with 13 bases between them. CDR3 in DNA: TGTGCCAGTAGTATTTCGGGAGACATGAATGAGCAGTTCTTC. Translation: CASSISGDMNEQFF.

The chain has TRBV21-1 and TRBJ2-1; the DNA was not compared with TRBD2, the D call given in the table. TRBV21-1 counts as a pseudogene. CDR3 size: 16 residues. CDR3 nucleotides: TGTGCCAGCAGCAAATGCGCTAGCGGGAGTGGTTGTGAGCAGTTCTTC. The encoded protein is CASSKCASGSGCEQFF.

This clone was detected only a few times. The chain is built from TRBV27 and TRBJ1-5; 11 bases align to TRBD1. The length of the CDR3 is 17 residues. V lost 5 bases and J lost 2; bases outside the gene matches: 8. The germline V gene encodes CDR1 MNHEY and CDR2 SMNVEV (reference sequence). The CDR3 DNA is TGTGCCAGCAGTCCCAGGTGGACAGGGGGCGGCAATCAGCCCCAGCATTTT. It codes for CASSPRWTGGGNQPQHF.

The chain employs TRBV10-2 and TRBJ1-1; D gene unclear. V was cut by 6 bases and J by 2 bases, with 13 bases left in between. Germline-derived CDR1 and CDR2 are WSHSY and SAAADI. The CDR3 runs 14 residues. In DNA, the CDR3 is TGCGCCAGCAGCCCCCCAGTTGGAAACACTGAAGCTTTCTTT. Translated, it gives CASSPPVGNTEAFF.

The chain's CDR3 is CASSPEGIEQYF. The DNA for the CDR3 is TGTGCCAGCAGCCCCGAGGGTATCGAGCAGTACTTC. The chain couples TRBV7-2 to TRBJ2-7; D may be TRBD2 (5 bases). The CDR3 runs to 12 residues. Germline V gene data show CDR1 as SGHTA and CDR2 as FQGNSA. The V gene lost 5 bases and the J gene lost 6 bases, with 11 bases spanning the gap.